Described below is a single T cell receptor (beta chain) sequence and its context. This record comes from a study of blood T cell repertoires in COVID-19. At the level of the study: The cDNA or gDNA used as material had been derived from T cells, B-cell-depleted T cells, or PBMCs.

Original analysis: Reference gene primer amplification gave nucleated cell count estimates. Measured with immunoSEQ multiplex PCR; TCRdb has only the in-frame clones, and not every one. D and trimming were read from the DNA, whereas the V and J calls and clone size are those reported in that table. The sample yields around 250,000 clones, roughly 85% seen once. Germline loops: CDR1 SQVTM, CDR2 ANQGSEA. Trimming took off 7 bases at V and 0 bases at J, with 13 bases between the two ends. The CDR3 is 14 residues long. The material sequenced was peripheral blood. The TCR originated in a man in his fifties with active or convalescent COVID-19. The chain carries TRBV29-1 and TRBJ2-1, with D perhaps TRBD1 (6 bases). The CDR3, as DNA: TGCAGCGCACCTCAGGGGAGCTCCTACAATGAGCAGTTCTTC. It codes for CSAPQGSSYNEQFF.